This paragraph covers one T cell receptor beta chain sequence. The antigen is undetermined. The data derive from a study of beta chain features in type 1 diabetes. The wider study: Patients looked much like healthy donors when it came to age, gender and cell yields. Study-level findings and limits: Fewer insertions but more deletions were seen at VDJ junctions in type 1 diabetes patients.

cDNA synthesis used the whole RNA isolate, giving expressed TCRB sequences. The assay was immunoSEQ multiplex PCR, and TCRdb's table has in-frame clones only and misses some. Of hundreds of thousands of clones listed, around 68% are singletons. On average, the one heparinised blood draw given by each donor was approximately 120 mL. Purity (above 95%) was reached by all sorted populations. Material: naive CD4+ T cells from blood. This clonotype originated in a man aged 25-40 years in good health.

The DNA for the CDR3 is TGTGCCAGCAGGGGAGGGGCCACAGATACGCAGTATTTT. This encodes CASRGGATDTQYF. V usage is TRBV7-2 and J usage is TRBJ2-3; 7 positions agree with TRBD2. The CDR3 runs to 13 residues. Unmatched junction bases numbered 2, after V lost 6 bases and J lost 2 bases. CDR1 is SGHTA, CDR2 FQGNSA, per germline.